Many counts were recorded for the clone carrying this T cell receptor beta chain. This CDR3 region has 14 residues. V shed 1 base and J shed 6 bases, with 12 bases lying between them. Germline CDR1 and CDR2: SGHTA and FQGNSA. Unique molecular identifiers were built into the TCRbeta library. TCRdb re-called the PCR reads with MiXCR, one entry per CDR3 protein. The data show about 200,000 distinct CDR3 sequences, about 15% seen once. The sample is drawn from a study of T-cell reconstitution after alpha-beta-depleted transplantation in children. This rearrangement joins TRBV7-2 to TRBJ1-1, with D tentatively TRBD1 (6 bases). This sequence was found in a human donor who donated a stem cell graft to a child with acute lymphoblastic leukemia. This specimen consisted of PBMCs from the stem cell graft donor, obtained from the stem cell graft. CDR3 loop: CASSLDTGRPEAFF. CDR3 coding DNA: TGTGCCAGCAGCTTAGACACAGGGCGCCCTGAAGCTTTCTTT.